This TCR beta chain was captured by sequencing in a study of blood T cell repertoires in COVID-19. Study-wide context: In each case, the material was cDNA or gDNA derived from T cells, B-cell-depleted T cells, or PBMCs.

Profiling relied on immunoSEQ multiplex PCR, and the TCRdb table lists in-frame clones only, not all of them. There are fewer than 500,000 clones in the sample; roughly 91% occur only once, and roughly 4% lies in the top ten. The J segment lost 5 bases and the V segment lost 0 bases, leaving 4 bases of the junction unmatched. Germline V gene lookup returns CDR1 SGHNT and CDR2 YYREEE (reference sequence). The CDR3 spans 15 residues. This TCR came from a woman in her twenties or thirties with acute or convalescent COVID-19. This chain joins TRBV5-4 and TRBJ2-5, with 10 positions matching TRBD2. The sequencing sample was made of peripheral blood. The CDR3 here is CASSLEAGGPETQYF. The CDR3 bases are TGTGCCAGCAGCTTGGAAGCGGGGGGGCCGGAGACCCAGTACTTC.